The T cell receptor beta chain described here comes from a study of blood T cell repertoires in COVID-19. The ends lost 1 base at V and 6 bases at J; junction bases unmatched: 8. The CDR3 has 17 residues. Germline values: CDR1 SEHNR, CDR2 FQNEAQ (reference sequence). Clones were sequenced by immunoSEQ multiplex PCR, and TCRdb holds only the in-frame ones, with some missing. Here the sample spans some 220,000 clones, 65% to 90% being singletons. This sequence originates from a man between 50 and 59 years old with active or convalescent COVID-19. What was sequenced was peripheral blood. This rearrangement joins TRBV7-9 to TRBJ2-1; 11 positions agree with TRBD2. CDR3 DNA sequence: TGTGCCAGCAGCTTAGGACTAGCGGGATTAAGGACCAATGAGCAGTTCTTC. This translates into CASSLGLAGLRTNEQFF.